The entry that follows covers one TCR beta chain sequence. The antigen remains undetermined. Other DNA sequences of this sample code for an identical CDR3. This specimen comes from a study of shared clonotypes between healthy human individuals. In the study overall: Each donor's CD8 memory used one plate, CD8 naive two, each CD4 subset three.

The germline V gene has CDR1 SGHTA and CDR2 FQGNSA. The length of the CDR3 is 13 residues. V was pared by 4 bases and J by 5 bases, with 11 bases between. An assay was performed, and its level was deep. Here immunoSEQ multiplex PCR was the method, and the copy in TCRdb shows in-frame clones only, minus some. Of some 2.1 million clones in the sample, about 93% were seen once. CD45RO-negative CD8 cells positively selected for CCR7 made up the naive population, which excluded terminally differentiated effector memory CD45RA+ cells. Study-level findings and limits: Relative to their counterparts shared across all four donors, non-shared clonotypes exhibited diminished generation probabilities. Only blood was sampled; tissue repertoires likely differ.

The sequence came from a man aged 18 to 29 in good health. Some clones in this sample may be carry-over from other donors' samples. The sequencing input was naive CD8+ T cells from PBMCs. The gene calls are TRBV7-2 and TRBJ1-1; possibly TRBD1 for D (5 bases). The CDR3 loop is CASSSRDSTEAFF. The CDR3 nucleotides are TGTGCCAGCAGCTCCAGGGATTCTACTGAAGCTTTCTTT.